A single sample is the source of the 12 T cell receptor beta chains below, sequenced in a study of molecular identifiers for immune sequencing clone quantification. TCRdb redid the calling of the PCR reads with MiXCR, one entry per CDR3 protein. The profile shows about half a million distinct CDR3 sequences, about 25% of them singletons. The specimen sequenced was naive CD8+ T cells from blood, with Jurkat cell RNA spiked in. Subset here: FACS-sorted CD8+CD4-CCR7+CD45RA+ naive T cells. The receptors originated from a human donor in good health. Some libraries in this study had Jurkat cell RNA spiked in.

This clonotype was counted ten times or more. The chain has TRBV2 and TRBJ1-1; 7 nucleotides agree with TRBD1. Losses at the gene ends were 6 bases for V and 4 bases for J; bases not matched to a gene: 5. The CDR3 totals 13 residues. Germline V CDR1 and CDR2: SNHLY, FYNNEI. CDR3 loop: CASRNRGSTEAFF. CDR3 in DNA: TGTGCCAGCAGGAACAGGGGCAGCACTGAAGCTTTCTTT. Together with reference TRBV2 and TRBJ1-1, the CDR3 gives the full variable domain: EPEVTQTPSHQVTQMGQEVILRCVPISNHLYFYWYRQILGQKVEFLVSFYNNEISEKSEIFDDQFSVERPDGSNFTLKIRSTKLEDSAMYFCASRNRGSTEAFFGQGTRLTVV.

Many counts were recorded for this clonotype. This chain joins TRBV6-2 or TRBV6-3 and TRBJ2-7, with TRBD1 as a possible D gene (5 bases). CDR1 and CDR2 (germline): MNHEY, SVGEGT. The ends were cut back, 6 bases at V and 2 bases at J, with 14 bases in the middle. This CDR3 spans 14 amino acids. The CDR3 sequence is CASRNPGAAYEQYF. The CDR3 nucleotides read TGTGCCAGCAGAAACCCTGGGGCGGCCTACGAGCAGTACTTC.

V is TRBV11-2 and J is TRBJ1-1, with D uncertain. CDR1 and CDR2 (germline): SGHAT, FQNNGV. There are 17 residues in the CDR3. Trimming stripped 5 bases from V and 4 bases from J, with 23 bases between. The CDR3 is CASSQKRKLGSITEAFF. The CDR3 DNA is TGTGCCAGCAGCCAAAAGAGGAAGCTCGGAAGTATCACTGAAGCTTTCTTT.

This clonotype came up a few times. V and J are TRBV11-3 and TRBJ2-7; 10 bases map to TRBD1. Germline CDR1 SGHNT, CDR2 YENEEA. The CDR3 length is 13 residues. V dropped 5 bases and J dropped 8; count of bases not matched to a gene: 6. This CDR3 is CASSPGTGAQQYF. The CDR3 nucleotides read TGTGCCAGCAGCCCCGGGACAGGGGCACAGCAGTACTTC.

This clonotype was detected only a few times. V and J are TRBV12-3 or TRBV12-4 and TRBJ2-7, with 10 bases aligning to TRBD1. V lost 5 bases to trimming and J lost 4 bases; unmatched junction nucleotides: 8. The CDR3 has 15 residues. The CDR3 sequence is CASSPTTGGLYEQYF. As DNA, the CDR3 is TGTGCCAGCAGTCCGACGACAGGGGGCTTGTACGAGCAGTACTTC.

In the case of this clonotype: A much larger clone is a single base away; this may be a read error. The rearrangement uses TRBV4-1 and TRBJ1-1; D possibly corresponds to TRBD1 (6 bases). The CDR3 length is 15 residues. The germline gives CDR1 MGHRA, CDR2 YSYEKL. Trimming stripped 4 bases from V and 3 bases from J, with 15 bases between. The CDR3 nucleotides read TGCGCCAGCAGCCGAACAGACAGGTCTGACACTGAAGCTTTCTTT. It translates to CASSRTDRSDTEAFF.

This clonotype was picked up many times. The rearrangement uses TRBV5-1 and TRBJ2-7; no firm D call. V lost 0 bases and J lost 1, with 8 bases in between. Per the germline V gene, CDR1 is SGHRS and CDR2 is YFSETQ. CDR3 length: 14 residues. The CDR3 coding sequence is TGCGCCAGCAGCTTGGCCATGGGATCCTACGAGCAGTACTTC. The encoded protein is CASSLAMGSYEQYF.

This clonotype was picked up many times. This sequence joins TRBV6-2 or TRBV6-3 and TRBJ1-5; D not resolved. The CDR3 consists of 12 residues. CDR1 MNHEY and CDR2 SVGEGT come from the germline V gene. Trimming left V 2 bases short and J 7 bases short, with 6 bases between. CDR3 nucleotide sequence: TGTGCCAGCAGTTACACTGGGCAGCCCCAGCATTTT. Translation: CASSYTGQPQHF.

Turning to this clonotype: A much larger clone sits a single nucleotide away, making a read error possible. The chain employs TRBV28 and TRBJ2-5, with D perhaps matching TRBD1 (5 bases). V was shortened by 5 bases and J by 2 bases, with 15 bases between the two germline ends. This CDR3 has 15 residues. The germline gives CDR1 MDHEN, CDR2 SYDVKM. CDR3 amino acids: CASSLRGVLQETQYF. The CDR3 region has the DNA TGTGCCAGCAGTCTTAGGGGCGTCCTGCAAGAGACCCAGTACTTC.

This clonotype was recorded many times. The V call is TRBV7-9, the J call TRBJ2-4; D unresolved. In germline, CDR1 is SEHNR, CDR2 FQNEAQ (reference sequence). V lost 5 bases and J lost 0, with 11 bases in between. This CDR3 is built from 15 residues. The CDR3 DNA reads TGTGCCAGCAGCCTGACGACTTTAGCCAAAAACATTCAGTACTTC. This gives the protein CASSLTTLAKNIQYF.

This clonotype appeared many times. The chain recombines TRBV6-6 with TRBJ2-7; 8 positions agree with TRBD2. V shed 5 bases, J shed 1 base, and the junction held 4 bases outside the gene matches. This CDR3 contains 14 residues. Germline CDR1 is MNHNY and CDR2 is SVGAGI (reference sequence). In DNA form, the CDR3 reads TGTGCCAGCAGTGCCGGGGGGGGGTCCTACGAGCAGTACTTC. This sequence encodes CASSAGGGSYEQYF.

For this clonotype: This may stem from a read error, because a much larger clone lies one nucleotide away. The chain couples TRBV7-2 to TRBJ2-1, with TRBD2 matching over 8 bases. This CDR3 contains 15 residues. Germline loops: CDR1 SGHTA, CDR2 FQGNSA. CDR3 sequence: CARSLSGGAGDEQFF. In DNA form, the CDR3 reads TGTGCCCGCAGCTTGTCGGGGGGGGCAGGGGATGAGCAGTTCTTC.